A selection of T cell receptor beta chains follows, all from one sample in a study of blood T cell repertoires in COVID-19. Produced via immunoSEQ multiplex PCR; TCRdb's table is partial and in-frame only. The table records tens of thousands of clones, roughly 89% of them present only once. The source material was peripheral blood. All receptors come from a man aged 40-55 years with COVID-19, enrolled during active disease. Both conserved end residues are part of each CDR3. A D gene is named only where the DNA matches it firmly. Where a row states a size, it is once, few, many or the class of an expanded clone; other rows omit it.

d_gene: .
abundance: .
j_gene: TRBJ1-3
v_gene: TRBV28
CDR3nt: TGTGCCAGCAGTTTGAGGCGGAGCTCGACTGGAAACACCATATATTTT
CDR3aa: CASSLRRSSTGNTIYF

d_gene: .
abundance: .
j_gene: TRBJ1-1
v_gene: TRBV13
CDR3nt: TGTGCCAGCAGCTTGAGGGCCATAAACACTGAAGCTTTCTTT
CDR3aa: CASSLRAINTEAFF

d_gene: .
abundance: .
j_gene: TRBJ1-4
v_gene: TRBV4-1
CDR3nt: TGCGCCAGCAGCCAAGATCTGGCTGCCCGGGGGGCTAATGAAAAACTGTTTTTT
CDR3aa: CASSQDLAARGANEKLFF

d_gene: .
abundance: .
j_gene: TRBJ1-5
v_gene: TRBV6-2/TRBV6-3
CDR3nt: TGTGCCAGCACCCCATGGGCAGGAATCAATCAGCCCCAGCATTTT
CDR3aa: CASTPWAGINQPQHF

d_gene: TRBD1
abundance: .
j_gene: TRBJ2-5
v_gene: TRBV30
CDR3nt: TGTGCCTGGAGTCTGCAACAGGGGGCGGGGGAGACCCAGTACTTC
CDR3aa: CAWSLQQGAGETQYF

d_gene: TRBD1
abundance: once
j_gene: TRBJ1-5
v_gene: TRBV19
CDR3nt: TGTGCCAGTAGAAGACAGGGGGGGAGCAATCAGCCCCAGCATTTT
CDR3aa: CASRRQGGSNQPQHF

d_gene: .
abundance: .
j_gene: TRBJ1-5
v_gene: TRBV25-1
CDR3nt: TGTGCCAGGCCCGAGGGGCCCCAGCATTTT
CDR3aa: CARPEGPQHF

d_gene: TRBD2
abundance: .
j_gene: TRBJ2-3
v_gene: TRBV24-1
CDR3nt: TGTGCCACCAGTGTAGCGGGGGGGACAGATACGCAGTATTTT
CDR3aa: CATSVAGGTDTQYF

d_gene: TRBD2
abundance: .
j_gene: TRBJ2-1
v_gene: TRBV5-1
CDR3nt: TGCGCCAGCAGCCCCCTGCTGGGCGGGAGGGACAATGAGCAGTTCTTC
CDR3aa: CASSPLLGGRDNEQFF

d_gene: .
abundance: .
j_gene: TRBJ1-2
v_gene: TRBV2
CDR3nt: TGTGCCAGCAGTGACCCCGACAGGCTGAGGGGCTACACCTTC
CDR3aa: CASSDPDRLRGYTF

d_gene: .
abundance: .
j_gene: TRBJ1-5
v_gene: TRBV30
CDR3nt: TGTGCCTGGAGTGACCGACACAATCAGCCCCAGCATTTT
CDR3aa: CAWSDRHNQPQHF

d_gene: .
abundance: few
j_gene: TRBJ2-1
v_gene: TRBV29-1
CDR3nt: TGCAGCGTTGACGGGACCTACAATGAGCAGTTCTTC
CDR3aa: CSVDGTYNEQFF

d_gene: .
abundance: .
j_gene: TRBJ2-6
v_gene: TRBV5-4
CDR3nt: TGTGCCAGCAGCTCAAGCGGTTGGGTCTCTGGGGCCAACGTCCTGACTTTC
CDR3aa: CASSSSGWVSGANVLTF

d_gene: TRBD1
abundance: .
j_gene: TRBJ2-7
v_gene: TRBV28
CDR3nt: TGTGCCAGCAGCTCCAACGGACAGGGGGCAGGGGAGCAGTACTTC
CDR3aa: CASSSNGQGAGEQYF

d_gene: TRBD2
abundance: .
j_gene: TRBJ2-5
v_gene: TRBV6-1
CDR3nt: TGTGCCAAAGCTAGCGGGGGCCCTCAAGAGACCCAGTACTTC
CDR3aa: CAKASGGPQETQYF

d_gene: .
abundance: once
j_gene: TRBJ1-1
v_gene: TRBV3-1/TRBV3-2
CDR3nt: TGTGCCAGCAGCCATTCGACCCAGGGCGAGGCTTTCTTT
CDR3aa: CASSHSTQGEAFF

d_gene: .
abundance: .
j_gene: TRBJ2-5
v_gene: TRBV18
CDR3nt: TGTGCCAGCTCACCAGACGTTCCAGGGACCCAGTACTTC
CDR3aa: CASSPDVPGTQYF

d_gene: .
abundance: .
j_gene: TRBJ2-7
v_gene: TRBV12-3/TRBV12-4
CDR3nt: TGTTTTTGGGTAGCCCAAGCCTACGAGCAGTACTTC
CDR3aa: CFWVAQAYEQYF

d_gene: .
abundance: .
j_gene: TRBJ2-2
v_gene: TRBV5-4
CDR3nt: TGTGCCAGCAGCAGGACTAAAGACACCGGGGAGCTGTTTTTT
CDR3aa: CASSRTKDTGELFF

d_gene: TRBD2
abundance: .
j_gene: TRBJ2-5
v_gene: TRBV7-9
CDR3nt: TGTGCCAGCAGCTTTAGCGGGGCCCGGGAGACCCAGTACTTC
CDR3aa: CASSFSGARETQYF

d_gene: .
abundance: .
j_gene: TRBJ2-1
v_gene: TRBV3-1/TRBV3-2
CDR3nt: TGTGCCAGCAGCCAACGGAGACTAGGCTCCTACAATGAGCAGTTCTTC
CDR3aa: CASSQRRLGSYNEQFF

d_gene: .
abundance: .
j_gene: TRBJ2-1
v_gene: TRBV7-3
CDR3nt: TGTGCCAGCAGCTTTGAAGACTCCACCAATGAGCAGTTCTTC
CDR3aa: CASSFEDSTNEQFF

d_gene: TRBD1
abundance: .
j_gene: TRBJ2-1
v_gene: TRBV5-1
CDR3nt: TGCGCCAGCAGCCGGGACAGTTATGAGCAGTTCTTC
CDR3aa: CASSRDSYEQFF

d_gene: TRBD2
abundance: .
j_gene: TRBJ2-1
v_gene: TRBV18
CDR3nt: TGTGCCAGCTCACCACCGGTCAGGGTCCGGGAGGGGGAGCAGTTCTTC
CDR3aa: CASSPPVRVREGEQFF

d_gene: .
abundance: .
j_gene: TRBJ2-5
v_gene: TRBV11-3
CDR3nt: TGTGCCAGCAGCTTAGATCTGGACGGGAAGAAAGAGACCCAGTACTTC
CDR3aa: CASSLDLDGKKETQYF

d_gene: .
abundance: .
j_gene: TRBJ1-1
v_gene: TRBV6-5
CDR3nt: TGTGCCAGCAGTTACTCGGTGAGATCTGAAGCTTTCTTT
CDR3aa: CASSYSVRSEAFF

d_gene: TRBD1
abundance: .
j_gene: TRBJ2-5
v_gene: TRBV2
CDR3nt: TGTGCCAGCAGGGCAGGGGGCCGAGAGACCCAGTACTTC
CDR3aa: CASRAGGRETQYF

d_gene: TRBD1
abundance: .
j_gene: TRBJ2-1
v_gene: TRBV6-5
CDR3nt: TGTGCCAGCAGTTGGACAGGGGACCTGTTAGGAAATGAGCAGTTCTTC
CDR3aa: CASSWTGDLLGNEQFF

d_gene: TRBD1
abundance: .
j_gene: TRBJ1-3
v_gene: TRBV5-1
CDR3nt: TGCGCCAGCAGCTTGAATCAGGGGGAAGCTGGAAACACCATATATTTT
CDR3aa: CASSLNQGEAGNTIYF

d_gene: .
abundance: .
j_gene: TRBJ1-2
v_gene: TRBV18
CDR3nt: TGTGCCAGCTCACCACCGGCAAACTATGGCTACACCTTC
CDR3aa: CASSPPANYGYTF

d_gene: TRBD2
abundance: .
j_gene: TRBJ2-7
v_gene: TRBV6-5
CDR3nt: TGTGCCAGCAGCGGGGGAGGGCCCCCCCACGAGCAGTACTTC
CDR3aa: CASSGGGPPHEQYF

d_gene: TRBD1
abundance: few
j_gene: TRBJ1-5
v_gene: TRBV27
CDR3nt: TGTGCCAGCAGAGGGGACAGGGCCGTTGGAAATCAGCCCCAGCATTTT
CDR3aa: CASRGDRAVGNQPQHF

d_gene: .
abundance: .
j_gene: TRBJ2-7
v_gene: TRBV7-9
CDR3nt: TGTGCCAGCAGCTTAGGAGGAGCCAGCCACGAGCAGTACTTC
CDR3aa: CASSLGGASHEQYF

d_gene: .
abundance: .
j_gene: TRBJ2-5
v_gene: TRBV9
CDR3nt: TGTGCCAGCAGCTTTACAGGGGAGACCCAGTACTTC
CDR3aa: CASSFTGETQYF

d_gene: .
abundance: once
j_gene: TRBJ2-5
v_gene: TRBV28
CDR3nt: TGTGCCAGCAGTCTAACCGGACAACTCCAAGAGACCCAGTACTTC
CDR3aa: CASSLTGQLQETQYF

d_gene: .
abundance: .
j_gene: TRBJ2-1
v_gene: TRBV6-6
CDR3nt: TGTGCCAGCAGTTACTCAAGCGGCTCCTACAATGAGCAGTTCTTC
CDR3aa: CASSYSSGSYNEQFF

d_gene: .
abundance: .
j_gene: TRBJ1-1
v_gene: TRBV3-1/TRBV3-2
CDR3nt: TGTGCCAGCAGCCAAGATCCGGGTGGGGGCGAAGCTTTCTTT
CDR3aa: CASSQDPGGGEAFF

d_gene: .
abundance: .
j_gene: TRBJ2-1
v_gene: TRBV5-1
CDR3nt: TGCGCCAGCAGGGAGGGGAATTACAATGAGCAGTTCTTC
CDR3aa: CASREGNYNEQFF

d_gene: .
abundance: once
j_gene: TRBJ2-7
v_gene: TRBV6-6
CDR3nt: TGTGCCAGCGCCAGCCCCCCGGGGAACGAGCAGTACTTC
CDR3aa: CASASPPGNEQYF

d_gene: .
abundance: .
j_gene: TRBJ2-2
v_gene: TRBV5-1
CDR3nt: TGCGCCAGCAGTGTTACAGGGTGGAACACCGGGGAGCTGTTTTTT
CDR3aa: CASSVTGWNTGELFF

d_gene: TRBD2
abundance: .
j_gene: TRBJ2-3
v_gene: TRBV3-1/TRBV3-2
CDR3nt: TGTGCCAGCAGCCGACTAGCGGGGTTCACAGATACGCAGTATTTT
CDR3aa: CASSRLAGFTDTQYF

d_gene: TRBD1
abundance: .
j_gene: TRBJ2-6
v_gene: TRBV18
CDR3nt: TGTGCCAGCTCACCCCGACAGGGGACTGGGGCCAACGTCCTGACTTTC
CDR3aa: CASSPRQGTGANVLTF

d_gene: .
abundance: .
j_gene: TRBJ1-3
v_gene: TRBV4-1
CDR3nt: TGCGCCAGCAGCCAATACAGGGATTACTCTGGAAACACCATATATTTT
CDR3aa: CASSQYRDYSGNTIYF

d_gene: .
abundance: .
j_gene: TRBJ1-6
v_gene: TRBV11-2
CDR3nt: TGTGCCAGCAGCTTATCCGTGGGAGGGGCGGGTTCACCCCTCCACTTT
CDR3aa: CASSLSVGGAGSPLHF

d_gene: TRBD1
abundance: .
j_gene: TRBJ2-3
v_gene: TRBV4-1
CDR3nt: TGCGCCAGCAGCCAAATCGGGGTCGCCAGGGGGCCTAATACGCAGTATTTT
CDR3aa: CASSQIGVARGPNTQYF

d_gene: TRBD1
abundance: .
j_gene: TRBJ2-3
v_gene: TRBV2
CDR3nt: TGTGCCAGCAGTCGGGACAGGGGCAGCACAGATACGCAGTATTTT
CDR3aa: CASSRDRGSTDTQYF

d_gene: TRBD1
abundance: .
j_gene: TRBJ1-2
v_gene: TRBV27
CDR3nt: TGTGCCAGCAGTTTCTTCAACAGGGGGGTCGGCTACACCTTC
CDR3aa: CASSFFNRGVGYTF

d_gene: .
abundance: few
j_gene: TRBJ1-6
v_gene: TRBV19
CDR3nt: TGTGCCAGTAGTCCTTTCGCGGATTCACCCCTCCACTTT
CDR3aa: CASSPFADSPLHF

d_gene: TRBD1
abundance: .
j_gene: TRBJ1-5
v_gene: TRBV24-1
CDR3nt: TGTGCCACCAGCCCGGGACAGGGGAATAGCAATCAGCCCCAGCATTTT
CDR3aa: CATSPGQGNSNQPQHF

d_gene: .
abundance: once
j_gene: TRBJ1-5
v_gene: TRBV19
CDR3nt: TGTGCCAGTAGGGAGGGGCAACAGCCCCAGCATTTT
CDR3aa: CASREGQQPQHF

d_gene: TRBD1
abundance: few
j_gene: TRBJ2-7
v_gene: TRBV5-1
CDR3nt: TGCGCCAGCAGCTTGGGGACAGGAGAGTGGGGAGAGCAGTACTTC
CDR3aa: CASSLGTGEWGEQYF